The 29 T cell receptor beta chains in this list originate from one sample, sequenced in a study of CD8 T cells in ankylosing spondylitis. MiXCR, applied by TCRdb to the 5' RACE reads, yields one record per CDR3 protein. The sample carries about 300,000 distinct CDR3 sequences, less than 25% recorded once. Sequencing was done on a sample of blood, either unsorted or a sorted T cell fraction (not recorded which). These TCRs come from a female donor with ankylosing spondylitis or in good health (not recorded which).

There are a few counts of this clonotype. This sequence joins TRBV11-2 and TRBJ2-1; D is possibly TRBD1 (6 bases). V lost 5 bases and J 6 bases, leaving 14 bases between the germline ends. The CDR3 runs 14 residues. CDR1 SGHAT and CDR2 FQNNGV come from the germline V gene. The CDR3 is CASSEQGMRNEQFF. The CDR3 DNA reads TGTGCCAGCAGCGAGCAGGGGATGCGCAATGAGCAGTTCTTC.

A few counts support this clonotype. V gene TRBV4-2 combines with J gene TRBJ2-4; D might be TRBD2 (6 bases). Trimming left V 1 base short and J 6 bases short, with 10 bases between. This CDR3 comprises 14 residues. CDR1 and CDR2 from the germline V gene are LGHNA and YNFKEQ. The CDR3 region has the DNA TGTGCCAGCAGCCAAGCCGGGAGCGGAAACATTCAGTACTTC. Translated: CASSQAGSGNIQYF.

Ten or more counts support this clonotype. The rearrangement uses TRBV10-3 and TRBJ2-7; D remains unclear. Germline V gene data show CDR1 as ENHRY and CDR2 as SYGVKD. The CDR3 length is 11 residues. V was cut by 3 bases and J by 4 bases, with 4 bases left in between. The CDR3 region has the DNA TGTGCCATCAGTGATCAATACGAGCAGTACTTC. As protein: CAISDQYEQYF.

This clonotype has just a few counts. This sequence joins TRBV27 and TRBJ1-6; D remains unclear. This CDR3 comprises 14 residues. The V gene's germline CDR1 is MNHEY and CDR2 SMNVEV (reference sequence). Trimming stripped 3 bases from V and 5 bases from J, with 8 bases between. Here the CDR3 reads CASSFGRNNSPLHF. The CDR3 DNA reads TGTGCCAGCAGTTTCGGCAGGAATAATTCACCCCTCCACTTT.

The chain combines TRBV7-9 with TRBJ2-1, with 8 bases fitting TRBD2. The CDR3 is 16 residues long. V shed 5 bases and J 0 bases; nucleotides not matched to a gene: 6. Germline CDR1 SEHNR, CDR2 FQNEAQ (reference sequence). The CDR3 DNA follows: TGTGCCAGCAGCCCAAGACTAGCGAGCTCCTACAATGAGCAGTTCTTC. As protein: CASSPRLASSYNEQFF.

This clonotype was seen more than once but under ten times. The chain employs TRBV7-8 and TRBJ2-1; 10 nucleotides agree with TRBD1. Per the germline V gene, CDR1 is SGHVS and CDR2 is FQNEAQ. This CDR3 comprises 15 residues. V lost 3 bases and J lost 8; bases outside the gene matches: 7. Here the CDR3 DNA reads TGTGCCAGCAGCTTCCCCGGGACAGGGGTCGATGAGCAGTTCTTC. This codes for CASSFPGTGVDEQFF.

The chain combines TRBV19 with TRBJ1-6, with TRBD1 as a possible D gene (5 bases). Trimming took 6 bases from V and 6 from J, leaving 9 bases between them. CDR3 length equals 13 residues. Germline V lookup: CDR1 LNHDA, CDR2 SQIVND (reference sequence). This chain's CDR3 is CASRGGTNSPLHF. The CDR3 nucleotides read TGTGCCAGTAGAGGAGGGACTAATTCACCCCTCCACTTT.

This clonotype was counted only a few times. The gene calls are TRBV25-1 and TRBJ2-7, with D perhaps matching TRBD2 (6 bases). Trimming removed 8 bases from V and 7 bases from J, with 21 bases in between. The CDR3 covers 14 residues. The germline V gene encodes CDR1 MGHDK and CDR2 SYGVNS. As DNA, the CDR3 is TGTGCCAGCTGGTTCGGGACTTGGCTGGGGGAGCAGTACTTC. This translates into CASWFGTWLGEQYF.

This clonotype was found many times. V usage is TRBV6-5 and J usage is TRBJ1-1; D remains ambiguous. Looked up from germline, CDR1 is MNHEY and CDR2 is SVGAGI. Trimming left V 5 bases short and J 1 base short, with 8 bases between. This CDR3 contains 13 residues. The CDR3 sequence: CASSRGGNTEAFF. In nucleotides, the CDR3 is TGTGCCAGCAGTAGAGGAGGGAACACTGAAGCTTTCTTT.

V usage is TRBV25-1 and J usage is TRBJ2-7; the match to TRBD2 covers 9 bases. This CDR3 region has 15 residues. The germline CDR1 and CDR2 sequences are MGHDK and SYGVNS. Losses at the gene ends were 3 bases for V and 2 bases for J; bases not matched to a gene: 5. CDR3 amino acids: CASSDPASGAYEQYF. In DNA, the CDR3 is TGTGCCAGCAGTGACCCGGCTAGCGGGGCCTACGAGCAGTACTTC.

This clonotype was picked up many times. The gene calls are TRBV12-3 or TRBV12-4 and TRBJ2-7; 15 nucleotides match TRBD2. Trimming took 6 bases from V and 4 from J; bases not matched to a gene: 4. The CDR3 length is 15 residues. CDR3 residues: CASSRTSGRVYEQYF. In DNA form, the CDR3 reads TGTGCCAGCAGCAGGACTAGCGGGAGGGTTTACGAGCAGTACTTC.

This clonotype has only a few counts. The CDR3 sequence: CASSRTSGRATGELFF. CDR3 coding DNA: TGTGCCAGCAGCCGGACTAGCGGGAGGGCCACCGGGGAGCTGTTTTTT. V and J are TRBV9 and TRBJ2-2; 15 nucleotides agree with TRBD2. Trimming took 4 bases from V and 4 from J; bases not matched to a gene: 2. Germline loops: CDR1 SGDLS, CDR2 YYNGEE. The CDR3 has 16 residues.

This clonotype has a handful of counts. This chain uses TRBV20-1 with TRBJ2-7; TRBD2 is a possible D gene (6 bases). The germline gives CDR1 DFQATT, CDR2 SNEGSKA (reference sequence). Deletions cut 7 bases from V and 2 bases from J, with 15 bases between. The length of the CDR3 is 13 residues. CDR3 in DNA: TGCAGTGTCAGGTGGGGAGGCGCCTACGAGCAGTACTTC. It encodes CSVRWGGAYEQYF.

This clonotype was observed a few times. The rearrangement links TRBV7-2 to TRBJ2-1; tentative D call: TRBD1 (6 bases). Trimming removed 2 bases from V and 0 bases from J, with 8 bases in between. Germline V gives CDR1 SGHTA, CDR2 FQGNSA. The CDR3 runs 15 residues. The CDR3 DNA follows: TGTGCCAGCAGCTTACAGGGGATCTCCTACAATGAGCAGTTCTTC. Translated: CASSLQGISYNEQFF. Full variable domain (outside the CDR3, taken from reference TRBV7-2 and TRBJ2-1): GAGVSQSPSNKVTEKGKDVELRCDPISGHTALYWYRQSLGQGLEFLIYFQGNSAPDKSGLPSDRFSAERTGGSVSTLTIQRTQQEDSAVYLCASSLQGISYNEQFFGPGTRLTVL.

In this sample, this clonotype turned up a few times. This sequence joins TRBV10-3 and TRBJ2-1, with TRBD2 matching 7 bases. The germline gives CDR1 ENHRY, CDR2 SYGVKD. The V segment lost 7 bases and the J segment 2 bases; nucleotides outside the gene matches: 5. The CDR3 runs 14 residues. The CDR3 sequence is CAIKPSGTYNEQFF. The DNA of the CDR3 is TGTGCCATCAAACCGAGCGGGACCTACAATGAGCAGTTCTTC.

This clonotype was counted between two and nine times. The chain links TRBV25-1 to TRBJ1-5; D not certain. Germline V gives CDR1 MGHDK, CDR2 SYGVNS. This CDR3 contains 13 residues. V was clipped by 9 bases and J by 1 base, with 10 bases between them. The CDR3 region has the DNA TGTGCCAGTGGTGGGGTGAGCAATCAGCCCCAGCATTTT. This codes for CASGGVSNQPQHF. Variable domain in full (rest from reference TRBV25-1 and TRBJ1-5): EADIYQTPRYLVIGTGKKITLECSQTMGHDKMYWYQQDPGMELHLIHYSYGVNSTEKGDLSSESTVSRIRTEHFPLTLESARPSHTSQYLCASGGVSNQPQHFGDGTRLSIL.

Only a few counts were recorded for this clonotype. The V call is TRBV20-1, the J call TRBJ2-7, with no clear D. The V gene lost 2 bases and the J gene lost 3 bases, with 11 bases spanning the gap. CDR3 length equals 13 residues. CDR1 is DFQATT, CDR2 SNEGSKA, per germline (reference sequence). CDR3 DNA sequence: TGCAGTGCTAGACGAAATATGTACTACGAGCAGTACTTC. Amino acid sequence: CSARRNMYYEQYF.

The rearrangement links TRBV19 to TRBJ2-3, with D tentatively TRBD2 (6 bases). The germline V and J ends were trimmed by 3 bases and 5 bases, with 15 bases remaining between them. Germline CDR1 is LNHDA and CDR2 is SQIVND (reference sequence). CDR3 length: 15 amino acids. The CDR3 sequence is CASSISRESVDTQYF. The CDR3 coding sequence is TGTGCCAGTAGTATCTCCCGGGAGAGCGTAGATACGCAGTATTTT. Together with reference TRBV19 and TRBJ2-3, the CDR3 gives the full variable domain: DGGITQSPKYLFRKEGQNVTLSCEQNLNHDAMYWYRQDPGQGLRLIYYSQIVNDFQKGDIAEGYSVSREKKESFPLTVTSAQKNPTAFYLCASSISRESVDTQYFGPGTRLTVL.

This chain uses TRBV4-2 with TRBJ1-2, with a possible D match to TRBD1 (5 bases). This CDR3 is 15 amino acids long. Germline CDR1 is LGHNA and CDR2 is YNFKEQ. V was pared by 0 bases and J by 4 bases, with 12 bases between. This chain's CDR3 is CASSQEEGMGYGYTF. Here the CDR3 DNA reads TGTGCCAGCAGCCAAGAAGAGGGGATGGGCTATGGCTACACCTTC.

The sample holds a few counts of this clonotype. The chain has TRBV5-1 and TRBJ1-1; the D is unclear. Trimming left V 0 bases short and J 4 bases short, with 13 bases between. Germline V gene lookup returns CDR1 SGHRS and CDR2 YFSETQ. This CDR3 has 15 amino acids. The CDR3 sequence is CASSLVAAFGTEAFF. CDR3 nucleotides: TGCGCCAGCAGCTTGGTGGCTGCCTTCGGCACTGAAGCTTTCTTT.

This clonotype was counted only a few times. V is TRBV3-1 and J is TRBJ1-1; the D is unclear. Germline V gene sequence: CDR1 LGHDT, CDR2 YNNKEL (reference sequence). The V gene lost 0 bases and the J gene lost 4 bases, with 9 bases spanning the gap. The CDR3 runs to 14 residues. CDR3 region: CASSQEGTSTEAFF. DNA for the CDR3: TGTGCCAGCAGCCAAGAGGGCACCTCCACTGAAGCTTTCTTT.

This clonotype was counted ten times or more. V and J are TRBV29-1 and TRBJ2-7, with 8 bases identical to TRBD1. Unmatched junction bases numbered 5, after V lost 5 bases and J lost 5 bases. The CDR3 has 12 residues. CDR1 SQVTM and CDR2 ANQGSEA come from the germline V gene. The CDR3 loop is CSVTQTGDEQYF. The CDR3 DNA reads as TGCAGCGTTACTCAGACAGGGGACGAGCAGTACTTC.

This clonotype has only a few counts. The J gene is TRBJ2-7, the V gene TRBV20-1; no clear D. The CDR3 length is 11 residues. Trimming left V 1 base short and J 3 bases short, with 4 bases between. CDR1 is DFQATT and CDR2 is SNEGSKA in the germline V gene (reference sequence). CDR3 region: CSARVGYEQYF. DNA of the CDR3: TGCAGTGCTAGAGTGGGCTACGAGCAGTACTTC.

The V call is TRBV7-2, the J call TRBJ2-5; D call uncertain. CDR3 length: 14 residues. V was trimmed by 1 base and J by 4 bases, leaving 10 bases between them. Looked up from germline, CDR1 is SGHTA and CDR2 is FQGNSA. This CDR3 is CASSLVVRTETQYF. In DNA form, the CDR3 reads TGTGCCAGCAGCTTAGTTGTCCGTACAGAGACCCAGTACTTC.

This clonotype was counted a few times. This sequence joins TRBV29-1 and TRBJ1-3; unclear D gene. V gave up 2 bases and J gave up 0 bases, with 8 bases separating them. The CDR3 loop spans 14 amino acids. Germline-derived CDR1 and CDR2 are SQVTM and ANQGSEA. The CDR3 protein is CSVERVISGNTIYF. Written as DNA, the CDR3 is TGCAGCGTTGAAAGGGTCATCTCTGGAAACACCATATATTTT.

As to this clonotype: At one end the junction does not follow the germline gene, possibly because of a read error. The rearrangement uses TRBV6-2 or TRBV6-3 and TRBJ2-1; D uncertain. Germline V CDR1 and CDR2: MNHEY, SVGEGT. The CDR3 extends over 17 amino acids. The CDR3 spells CASSSQTNWASSNEQFF. In nucleotides, the CDR3 is TGTGCCAGCAGTTCCCAAACGAACTGGGCCTCCTCCAATGAGCAGTTCTTC.

This clonotype was seen repeatedly, ten times or more. The rearrangement joins TRBV27 to TRBJ2-7; 10 bases map to TRBD2. V was clipped by 4 bases and J by 3 bases; unmatched bases: 6. This CDR3 is built from 15 residues. CDR1 and CDR2 from the germline V gene are MNHEY and SMNVEV (reference sequence). In DNA, the CDR3 is TGTGCCAGCAGTTCCAGGACTAGCGGAGACTACGAGCAGTACTTC. Residues: CASSSRTSGDYEQYF.

This chain connects TRBV20-1 to TRBJ2-5; TRBD2 matches 7 bases. The CDR3 loop spans 13 amino acids. The ends lost 4 bases at V and 4 bases at J; junction bases unmatched: 6. CDR1 is DFQATT and CDR2 is SNEGSKA in the germline V gene (reference sequence). The CDR3 bases are TGCAGTGCTATGGGCGGGAGAGGAGAGACCCAGTACTTC. Translating it yields CSAMGGRGETQYF.

This clonotype was counted only a few times. This chain links TRBV29-1 with TRBJ2-5, with D maybe TRBD2 (5 bases). The CDR3 extends over 10 amino acids. V shed 6 bases and J shed 7 bases, with 9 bases lying between them. CDR1 and CDR2 from the germline V gene are SQVTM and ANQGSEA. CDR3 loop: CSVGVGTQYF. The CDR3, as DNA: TGCAGCGTCGGGGTAGGGACCCAGTACTTC. The variable domain in full, with the rest retrieved from reference TRBV29-1 and TRBJ2-5, is SAVISQKPSRDICQRGTSLTIQCQVDSQVTMMFWYRQQPGQSLTLIATANQGSEATYESGFVIDKFPISRPNLTFSTLTVSNMSPEDSSIYLCSVGVGTQYFGPGTRLLVL.